Listed here are 2 T cell receptor beta chains from one sample, sequenced in a study of memory CD4+ T cells and cytomegalovirus serostatus. The sort gate was single viable CD3+CD4+CD8-CD45RO+ cells for memory CD4+ T cells. Clones were sequenced by immunoSEQ multiplex PCR, and TCRdb holds only the in-frame ones, with some missing. The sample yields some 67,000 clones, 76% seen once. Sequences were obtained from memory CD4+ T cells from blood. These receptors all come from an adult in good health and CMV-seropositive.

The V and J genes are TRBV5-4 and TRBJ2-2, with D perhaps assigned TRBD1 or TRBD2 (6 bases each). Germline V CDR1 and CDR2: SGHNT, YYREEE (reference sequence). V was clipped by 4 bases and J by 5 bases, with 12 bases between them. The CDR3 length is 14 residues. The CDR3 DNA reads as TGTGCCAGCAGCGGTACAGGGAGGACCGGGGAGCTGTTTTTT. Amino acid sequence: CASSGTGRTGELFF. The full variable domain, completed using reference TRBV5-4 and TRBJ2-2, is ETGVTQSPTHLIKTRGQQVTLRCSSQSGHNTVSWYQQALGQGPQFIFQYYREEENGRGNFPPRFSGLQFPNYSSELNVNALELDDSALYLCASSGTGRTGELFFGEGSRLTVL.

The chain combines TRBV19 with TRBJ1-6; D gene ambiguous. This CDR3 has 13 residues. The germline gives CDR1 LNHDA, CDR2 SQIVND (reference sequence). V lost 1 base to trimming and J lost 10 bases, with 8 bases between them. The CDR3 bases are TGTGCCAGTAGTATAGGGCGACCATCACCCCTCCACTTT. Its translation is CASSIGRPSPLHF. The whole variable domain, filled in from reference TRBV19 and TRBJ1-6, reads DGGITQSPKYLFRKEGQNVTLSCEQNLNHDAMYWYRQDPGQGLRLIYYSQIVNDFQKGDIAEGYSVSREKKESFPLTVTSAQKNPTAFYLCASSIGRPSPLHFGNGTRLTVT.